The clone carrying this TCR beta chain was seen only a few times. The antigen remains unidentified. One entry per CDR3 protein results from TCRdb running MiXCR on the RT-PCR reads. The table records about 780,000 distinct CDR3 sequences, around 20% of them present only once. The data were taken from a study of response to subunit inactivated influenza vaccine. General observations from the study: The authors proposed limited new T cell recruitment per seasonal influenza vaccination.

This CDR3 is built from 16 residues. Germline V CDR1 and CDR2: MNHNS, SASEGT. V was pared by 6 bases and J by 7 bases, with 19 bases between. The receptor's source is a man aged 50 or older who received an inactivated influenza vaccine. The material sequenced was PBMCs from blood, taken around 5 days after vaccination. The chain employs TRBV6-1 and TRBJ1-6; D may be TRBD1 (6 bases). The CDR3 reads CASRSYRALDNSPLHF. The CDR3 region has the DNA TGTGCCAGCAGATCCTACAGGGCCCTTGACAATTCACCCCTCCACTTT.